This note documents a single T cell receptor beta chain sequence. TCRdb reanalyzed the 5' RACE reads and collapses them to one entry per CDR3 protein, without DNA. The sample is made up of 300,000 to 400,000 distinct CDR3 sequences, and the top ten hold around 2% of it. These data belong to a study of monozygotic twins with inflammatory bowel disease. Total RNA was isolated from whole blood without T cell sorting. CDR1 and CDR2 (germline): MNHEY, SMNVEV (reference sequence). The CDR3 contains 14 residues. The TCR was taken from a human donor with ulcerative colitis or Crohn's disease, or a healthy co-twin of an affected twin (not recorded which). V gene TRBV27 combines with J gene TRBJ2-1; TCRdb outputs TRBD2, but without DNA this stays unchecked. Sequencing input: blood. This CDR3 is CASSLHLGGSEQFF.